The entry below gives a single TCR beta chain sequence along with its context. Its antigen remains unidentified. V lost 0 bases, J lost 5 bases, and 9 bases lay in between. The CDR3 runs to 14 residues. CDR1 and CDR2 (germline): SGHDT, YYEEEE. Time point noted: week 47, end of study. Each dose of the vaccine consisted of 300 ug of mutant IDH1 20-mer peptide, with topical imiquimod. Here immunoSEQ multiplex PCR was the method, and the copy in TCRdb shows in-frame clones only, minus some. This table holds 55,000 to 65,000 clones, roughly 80% found once. The sample is drawn from a study of a mutant IDH1 vaccine in newly diagnosed glioma. Turning to the study itself: Treated patients were approximately 60% male, roughly 38% female, mean age 40.4 years.

The receptor was derived from a man aged 45-65 years with glioma. Material: PBMCs, obtained from a glioma patient whose treatment included an IDH1 peptide vaccine. The rearrangement uses TRBV5-6 and TRBJ2-4; no clear D. CDR3: CASSLVGQENIQYF. CDR3 nucleotide sequence: TGTGCCAGCAGCTTGGTGGGTCAGGAAAACATTCAGTACTTC.